This TCR beta chain emerged from a study of T cells in pancreatic ductal adenocarcinoma. Findings of the study overall: Mean clonality was approximately 0.1 in tumors and about 0.079 in blood, not significantly different. Unique clonotypes were 7.5 to 8.5-fold more numerous in blood than in tumor. Enrichment of CD45RO+ effector over naive T cells in tumors may bias clonality.

As for this clone: Its antigen is unidentified.

The table came from immunoSEQ multiplex PCR; TCRdb's copy has only in-frame clones and leaves some out. Here the sample spans over 85,000 clones, 90% to 95% being singletons. Surgery without prior neoadjuvant therapy was the treatment of the selected pancreatic ductal adenocarcinoma patients. Trimming left V 1 base short and J 4 bases short, with 8 bases between. Germline lookup yields CDR1 SGHNT and CDR2 YYREEE (reference sequence). There are 14 residues in the CDR3. The chain employs TRBV5-4 and TRBJ2-2; D possibly corresponds to TRBD2 (5 bases). Specimen: PBMCs. The TCR was taken from a human donor with pancreatic ductal adenocarcinoma. This chain's CDR3 is CASSLQRATGELFF. The CDR3 DNA reads as TGTGCCAGCAGCTTGCAGAGGGCCACCGGGGAGCTGTTTTTT. The whole variable domain, remainder taken from reference TRBV5-4 and TRBJ2-2, is ETGVTQSPTHLIKTRGQQVTLRCSSQSGHNTVSWYQQALGQGPQFIFQYYREEENGRGNFPPRFSGLQFPNYSSELNVNALELDDSALYLCASSLQRATGELFFGEGSRLTVL.